This T cell receptor beta chain was found in a study of chemoradiotherapy in HPV16-positive cancers. Sequenced by immunoSEQ multiplex PCR; TCRdb stores in-frame clones only, minus some. The data show more than 10,000 clones, with less than 90% seen just once and about 2.7% held by the top ten. The CDR3 is 16 residues long. Germline-derived CDR1 and CDR2 are SGHRS and YFSETQ. The V and J ends lost 0 bases and 5 bases respectively, with 16 bases between them. This TCR derives from a human donor with HPV-associated anogenital cancer. Sample: blood, taken from a patient who underwent chemoradiotherapy. The chain uses TRBV5-1 and TRBJ2-3, with D perhaps being TRBD1 or TRBD2 (5 bases each). CDR3: CASSLAGTENGDTQYF. The CDR3, as DNA: TGCGCCAGCAGCTTGGCCGGGACCGAAAACGGAGATACGCAGTATTTT.